The clone carrying this T cell receptor beta chain was seen only once. The CDR3 extends over 14 amino acids. Germline V CDR1 and CDR2: SGHAT, FQNNGV. The germline V and J ends were trimmed by 5 bases and 4 bases, with 15 bases remaining between them. This record belongs to a study of T cell changes during pregnancy in multiple sclerosis. This table comes from immunoSEQ multiplex PCR, and its TCRdb copy is limited to in-frame clones, with some not included. The data show tens of thousands of clones, around 91% seen once. This material consisted of peripheral blood, taken after pregnancy. The chain combines TRBV11-2 with TRBJ2-7; the D gene is possibly TRBD1 (6 bases). The sequence was collected from a female donor in good health, enrolled as a control in a pregnancy study. The CDR3 is CASSVGQHPYEQYF. The CDR3 coding sequence is TGTGCCAGCAGCGTCGGACAGCACCCTTACGAGCAGTACTTC.